The clone carrying this T cell receptor (beta chain) was counted many times. Its antigen is as yet unknown. TCR beta CDR3 region amplification was performed from RNA transcripts. During a first-round RT-PCR of the TCR CDR3, the HTBI primer set was used. TCRdb itself ran the multiplex PCR reads through MiXCR, one entry per CDR3 protein. The sample yields some 270,000 distinct CDR3 sequences, around 13% seen once. The data are from a study of T cells in Graves' hyperthyroidism and ophthalmopathy. General study points: A model of 13 V-J pairs discriminated ophthalmopathy from stable hyperthyroidism. Most thyroid clonotypes expanded above 0.001 were also detected in blood.

Clinical symptoms, serum thyroxine and TRAb, thyroid ultrasound and orbital computed tomography together formed the diagnostic basis. V lost 5 bases, J lost 5 bases, and 11 bases stayed unmatched. The CDR3 runs 14 residues. CDR1 DFQATT and CDR2 SNEGSKA come from the germline V gene (reference sequence). This sequence originates from a woman in her thirties or forties with Graves' hyperthyroidism. The chain is built from TRBV20-1 and TRBJ2-5, with 7 bases identical to TRBD2. The sample was blood. For the CDR3, the DNA is TGCAGTGCTTCGGGGGGAGGGTTCGGGGAGACCCAGTACTTC. It yields the protein CSASGGGFGETQYF.